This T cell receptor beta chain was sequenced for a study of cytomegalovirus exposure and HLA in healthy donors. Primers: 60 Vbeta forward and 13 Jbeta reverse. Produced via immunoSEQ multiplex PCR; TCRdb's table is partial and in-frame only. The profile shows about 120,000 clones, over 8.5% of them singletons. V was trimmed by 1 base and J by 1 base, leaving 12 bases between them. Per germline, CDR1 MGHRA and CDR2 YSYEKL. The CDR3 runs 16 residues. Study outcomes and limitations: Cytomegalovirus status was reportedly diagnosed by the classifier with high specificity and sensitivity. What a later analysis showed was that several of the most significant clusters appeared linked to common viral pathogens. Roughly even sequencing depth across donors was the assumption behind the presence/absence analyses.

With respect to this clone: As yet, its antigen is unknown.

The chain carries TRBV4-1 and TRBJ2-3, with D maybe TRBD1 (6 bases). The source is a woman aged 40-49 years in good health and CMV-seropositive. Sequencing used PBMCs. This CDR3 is CASSQGGRFGTDTQYF. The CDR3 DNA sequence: TGCGCCAGCAGCCAAGGGGGGCGGTTTGGCACAGATACGCAGTATTTT.